These 5 T cell receptor beta chains originate from one sample sequenced in a study of identical twins. MiXCR, applied by TCRdb to the 5' RACE reads, yields one record per CDR3 protein. The sample includes 690,000 or so distinct CDR3 sequences, approximately 6% of them seen just once. The specimen was naive T cells sorted from blood. The receptors were gathered from a man younger than 35 in good health.

The chain employs TRBV6-1 and TRBJ1-1, with D uncertain. This CDR3 region has 13 residues. The V end lost 8 bases, the J end lost 0 bases, and 10 bases lay between the germline ends. In germline, CDR1 is MNHNS, CDR2 SASEGT. This CDR3 reads CASRPGMNTEAFF. The CDR3 region has the DNA TGTGCCAGCCGCCCGGGGATGAACACTGAAGCTTTCTTT.

This clonotype was observed a handful of times. This chain connects TRBV29-1 to TRBJ2-1; D call uncertain. Germline CDR1 and CDR2: SQVTM and ANQGSEA. CDR3 length equals 16 residues. V gave up 1 base and J gave up 0 bases, with 13 bases separating them. CDR3 amino acids: CSVEGLTLRSYNEQFF. The CDR3 coding sequence is TGCAGCGTTGAAGGTTTGACTCTTCGCTCCTACAATGAGCAGTTCTTC.

Ten or more counts support this clonotype. The rearrangement uses TRBV6-2 or TRBV6-3 and TRBJ2-7; D is ambiguous. The germline V gene has CDR1 MNHEY and CDR2 SVGEGT. With 2 bases removed from V and 0 bases from J, the gap between germline ends came to 11 bases. The CDR3 has 15 amino acids. The CDR3 DNA is TGTGCCAGCAGTTACAGGGCTCTAAGCTCCTACGAGCAGTACGTC. As protein: CASSYRALSSYEQYV.

The rearrangement links TRBV6-1 to TRBJ1-2, with D tentatively TRBD1 (6 bases). CDR1 and CDR2 from the germline V gene are MNHNS and SASEGT. This CDR3 spans 15 amino acids. Trimming stripped 5 bases from V and 4 bases from J, with 17 bases between. The CDR3 DNA reads as TGTGCCAGCAGTACCGGTGGACAGAGCCTCTATGGCTACACCTTC. Translated: CASSTGGQSLYGYTF.

The chain links TRBV12-3 or TRBV12-4 to TRBJ1-2; D is ambiguous. The CDR3 loop spans 11 amino acids. Trimming left V 6 bases short and J 4 bases short, with 6 bases between. CDR3 in DNA: TGTGCCAGCAGCTCTCCCTATGGCTACACCTTC. Its protein is CASSSPYGYTF.